The 18 T cell receptor beta chains in this list originate from one sample, sequenced in a study of OX40 agonist ivuxolimab in advanced cancers. Sequenced by immunoSEQ multiplex PCR; TCRdb stores in-frame clones only, minus some. The sample lists 60,000 to 85,000 clones; approximately 87% were seen once. The sample consisted of CD4+ or CD8+ T cells sorted from blood, taken in a trial of the OX40 agonist ivuxolimab. All receptors come from an adult with an advanced solid tumor such as melanoma, head and neck, liver or kidney cancer.

CDR3 DNA: TGTGCCAGCAGCTCCTTGGGGGGCGGGAGCTCCTACAATGAGCAGTTCTTC. It translates to CASSSLGGGSSYNEQFF. The chain uses TRBV7-6 and TRBJ2-1; a possible D gene is TRBD2 (7 bases). Germline-derived CDR1 and CDR2 are SGHVS and FNYEAQ. V was pared by 4 bases and J by 0 bases, with 16 bases between. The CDR3 is 17 amino acids.

The chain carries TRBV25-1 and TRBJ2-2; 7 bases map to TRBD2. The V gene's germline CDR1 is MGHDK and CDR2 SYGVNS. With V trimmed by 3 bases and J by 6 bases, 7 bases remained unmatched. The CDR3 contains 15 residues. For the CDR3, the DNA is TGTGCCAGCAGTGACCTACGGGAGGCGGCCGGGGAGCTGTTTTTT. It is translated as CASSDLREAAGELFF.

The gene calls are TRBV5-6 and TRBJ1-2, with D perhaps TRBD1 (5 bases). The germline gives CDR1 SGHDT, CDR2 YYEEEE. The CDR3 spans 13 residues. Trimming removed 0 bases at V and 7 bases at J, with 10 bases between. The CDR3 coding sequence is TGTGCCAGCAGCTTGGGACAGATGCCTGGCTACACCTTC. Its protein is CASSLGQMPGYTF.

With regard to this clone: One end of the junction does not line up with germline, which may come from a read error. The chain recombines TRBV7-9 with TRBJ2-7; TRBD1 aligns across 12 bases. Germline V gene sequence: CDR1 SEHNR, CDR2 FQNEAQ (reference sequence). The CDR3 contains 15 residues. For the CDR3, the DNA is TGCGCCAGCAGCCAACGGGGACAGGGGGCTGACGAGCAGTACTTC. It specifies CASSQRGQGADEQYF.

The rearrangement joins TRBV9 to TRBJ2-5; 9 bases line up with TRBD1. The ends lost 4 bases at V and 5 bases at J; junction bases unmatched: 9. Germline loops: CDR1 SGDLS, CDR2 YYNGEE. This CDR3 spans 15 amino acids. The CDR3 loop is CASSPRDREVETQYF. Here the CDR3 DNA reads TGTGCCAGCAGCCCGCGGGACAGGGAGGTGGAGACCCAGTACTTC.

This sequence joins TRBV4-1 and TRBJ1-2, with a weak D call TRBD1 (5 bases). Germline values: CDR1 MGHRA, CDR2 YSYEKL. The CDR3 sequence is 15 residues long. Trimming left V 4 bases short and J 0 bases short, with 12 bases between. The CDR3 region is CASSPTDGANYGYTF. CDR3 coding DNA: TGCGCCAGCAGCCCGACAGACGGGGCTAACTATGGCTACACCTTC.

The chain recombines TRBV4-1 with TRBJ2-7; 8 bases align to TRBD2. J gave up 0 bases and V 4 bases, and 2 bases lay outside the gene matches. The CDR3 runs 14 residues. Germline assignment: CDR1 MGHRA and CDR2 YSYEKL. As DNA, the CDR3 is TGCGCCAGCAGCCCGGGACTAGGCTCCTACGAGCAGTACTTC. It is translated as CASSPGLGSYEQYF.

The V call is TRBV28, the J call TRBJ2-1; 7 positions agree with TRBD2. The germline V gene has CDR1 MDHEN and CDR2 SYDVKM. The CDR3 contains 13 residues. With V trimmed by 3 bases and J by 6 bases, 2 bases remained unmatched. As DNA, the CDR3 is TGTGCCAGCAGTTTGAGACTAGCCAATGAGCAGTTCTTC. Amino acids: CASSLRLANEQFF.

The chain couples TRBV7-6 to TRBJ2-3, with 7 bases lining up with TRBD1. Trimming removed 6 bases from V and 0 bases from J; junction bases left unmatched: 3. In germline, CDR1 is SGHVS, CDR2 FNYEAQ. This CDR3 has 14 amino acids. CDR3 nucleotides: TGTGCCAGCAGGCTACAGGGGAGCACAGATACGCAGTATTTT. Protein product: CASRLQGSTDTQYF.

The rearrangement joins TRBV2 to TRBJ2-1; 13 bases align to TRBD2. V dropped 6 bases and J dropped 9; count of bases not matched to a gene: 5. CDR1 SNHLY and CDR2 FYNNEI come from the germline V gene. CDR3 length: 14 amino acids. The CDR3 DNA sequence: TGTGCCAGCAGGAGGACTAGCGGGGGAATTGAGCAGTTCTTC. This codes for CASRRTSGGIEQFF.

The CDR3 sequence: CASSLGANRLGYNEQFF. The DNA of the CDR3 is TGTGCCAGCAGCTTAGGCGCCAACAGGCTCGGGTACAATGAGCAGTTCTTC. V usage is TRBV13 and J usage is TRBJ2-1, with D perhaps matching TRBD1 (5 bases). From germline, CDR1 is PRHDT and CDR2 FYEKMQ (reference sequence). The CDR3 extends over 17 amino acids. V was clipped by 0 bases and J by 4 bases, with 16 bases between them.

In this sample, this clone turned up once. The chain links TRBV6-6 to TRBJ1-5, with D unresolved. Per germline, CDR1 MNHNY and CDR2 SVGAGI (reference sequence). CDR3 size: 16 residues. V was pared by 6 bases and J by 3 bases, with 18 bases between. CDR3 amino acids: CASSRTGSLYNQPQHF. The CDR3 DNA reads TGTGCCAGCAGCCGAACGGGCAGCTTATACAATCAGCCCCAGCATTTT.

The chain employs TRBV4-1 and TRBJ2-5; unclear D gene. The end of the DNA fits TRBJ2-7 better, so the J call may be wrong. Germline V gives CDR1 MGHRA, CDR2 YSYEKL. The CDR3 runs 16 residues. The CDR3 coding sequence is TGCGCCAGCAGCCAAGTATTGGTCTATGGGGCCTACGAGCAGTACTTC. It codes for CASSQVLVYGAYEQYF.

The chain joins TRBV15 to TRBJ1-3, with D uncertain. CDR1 LNHNV and CDR2 YYDKDF come from the germline V gene (reference sequence). The V and J ends lost 1 base and 0 bases respectively, with 13 bases between them. This CDR3 contains 17 residues. The CDR3 here is CATSRGPGSSSGNTIYF. CDR3 coding DNA: TGTGCCACCAGCAGAGGCCCGGGATCGAGCTCTGGAAACACCATATATTTT.

This clone appeared once. The V gene is TRBV4-3, the J gene TRBJ2-1; 8 bases match TRBD2. Germline-derived CDR1 and CDR2 are LGHNA and YSLEER. The CDR3 is made up of 17 amino acids. Germline trimming cut 0 bases from V and 0 bases from J; bases unmatched to any gene: 4. The DNA of the CDR3 is TGCGCCAGCAGCCAAGACCCTACTAGCGGCTCCTACAATGAGCAGTTCTTC. As protein: CASSQDPTSGSYNEQFF.

The V call is TRBV28, the J call TRBJ2-5; 9 nucleotides line up with TRBD1. Germline CDR1 reads MDHEN; CDR2 reads SYDVKM. J gave up 4 bases and V 3 bases, and 9 bases lay outside the gene matches. CDR3 length: 16 residues. Here the CDR3 DNA reads TGTGCCAGCAGTTTCCGCGGACAGGGGAGGGCAGAGACCCAGTACTTC. This sequence encodes CASSFRGQGRAETQYF.

J is TRBJ2-5 and V is TRBV9; D not resolved. This CDR3 is built from 14 residues. Trimming stripped 0 bases from V and 4 bases from J, with 10 bases between. CDR1 and CDR2 from the germline V gene are SGDLS and YYNGEE. Here the CDR3 reads CASSVAAARETQYF. As DNA, the CDR3 is TGTGCCAGCAGCGTAGCCGCCGCTAGAGAGACCCAGTACTTC. Using reference TRBV9 and TRBJ2-5 for the parts outside the CDR3, the full variable domain is DSGVTQTPKHLITATGQRVTLRCSPRSGDLSVYWYQQSLDQGLQFLIQYYNGEERAKGNILERFSAQQFPDLHSELNLSSLELGDSALYFCASSVAAARETQYFGPGTRLLVL.

This chain uses TRBV27 with TRBJ2-5, with 9 bases lining up with TRBD2. The CDR3 length is 14 residues. Per germline, CDR1 MNHEY and CDR2 SMNVEV (reference sequence). Trimming removed 5 bases from V and 8 bases from J; junction bases left unmatched: 9. CDR3 DNA sequence: TGTGCCAGCAGTCCCTCAGCGGGAGGACCTACCCAGTACTTC. This encodes CASSPSAGGPTQYF.